This TCR beta chain was sequenced for a study of blood T cell repertoires in COVID-19. Overall study: PBMCs, B-cell-depleted T cells, or T cells provided the cDNA or gDNA that made up the material.

This table comes from immunoSEQ multiplex PCR, and its TCRdb copy is limited to in-frame clones, with some not included. In the table there are approximately 280,000 clones, 85% of which are singletons. The CDR3 has 13 residues. Germline CDR1 SNHLY, CDR2 FYNNEI. V was pared by 7 bases and J by 1 base, with 10 bases between. The specimen was peripheral blood. This clonotype was obtained from a man between 50 and 59 years old with active or convalescent COVID-19. The rearrangement joins TRBV2 to TRBJ2-5; no clear D gene. The CDR3 here is CASTPWPQETQYF. The CDR3 nucleotides are TGTGCCAGCACTCCGTGGCCCCAAGAGACCCAGTACTTC.